One and the same sample provided the 20 T cell receptor beta chains below, sequenced in a study of T cells in Graves' hyperthyroidism and ophthalmopathy. The investigators amplified TCR beta CDR3 regions from RNA transcripts. In the first-round RT-PCR of the TCR CDR3, the HTBI primer set was used. MiXCR, run by TCRdb on the multiplex PCR reads, gives a single entry per CDR3 protein. This table has hundreds of thousands of distinct CDR3 sequences, 25% appearing once. Sequencing input: blood. The receptors here all came from a man aged 45-65 years with Graves' hyperthyroidism.

CDR3 amino acids: CASSGSGGNGNQPQHF. For the CDR3, the DNA is TGTGCCAGCAGTGGATCAGGAGGGAATGGCAATCAGCCCCAGCATTTT. The chain joins TRBV6-1 to TRBJ1-5; D not certain. Per germline, CDR1 MNHNS and CDR2 SASEGT. V was clipped by 4 bases and J by 2 bases, with 15 bases between them. There are 16 residues in the CDR3.

V is TRBV19 and J is TRBJ1-1; 10 nucleotides agree with TRBD1. In germline, CDR1 is LNHDA, CDR2 SQIVND (reference sequence). Losses at the gene ends were 1 base for V and 5 bases for J; bases not matched to a gene: 1. The CDR3 length is 14 residues. CDR3 nucleotides: TGTGCCAGTAGTATAGGGGACAGGGGAACTGAAGCTTTCTTT. It translates to CASSIGDRGTEAFF.

The chain employs TRBV15 and TRBJ1-1; 7 bases map to TRBD1. CDR1 is LNHNV and CDR2 is YYDKDF in the germline V gene (reference sequence). J was trimmed by 3 bases and V by 0 bases; bases with no gene match: 10. This CDR3 has 17 residues. In nucleotides, the CDR3 is TGTGCCACCAGCAGAGATAGGACAGGCTCGGGGTACACTGAAGCTTTCTTT. This sequence encodes CATSRDRTGSGYTEAFF. Complete variable domain (other parts from reference TRBV15 and TRBJ1-1): DAMVIQNPRYQVTQFGKPVTLSCSQTLNHNVMYWYQQKSSQAPKLLFHYYDKDFNNEADTPDNFQSRRPNTSFCFLDIRSPGLGDTAMYLCATSRDRTGSGYTEAFFGQGTRLTVV.

The chain carries TRBV29-1 and TRBJ2-1; 7 bases align to TRBD2. This CDR3 has 13 amino acids. CDR1 is SQVTM, CDR2 ANQGSEA, per germline. The junction had 11 bases not matched to a gene; V was cut back by 6 bases and J by 9 bases. CDR3: CSVEGPSGGEQFF. The CDR3 DNA reads TGCAGCGTGGAGGGTCCTAGCGGTGGTGAGCAGTTCTTC.

This rearrangement joins TRBV20-1 to TRBJ1-5; a weak D match, TRBD1 (6 bases). CDR1 is DFQATT and CDR2 is SNEGSKA in the germline V gene (reference sequence). The germline V and J ends were trimmed by 1 base and 2 bases, with 21 bases remaining between them. The CDR3 is 18 residues long. CDR3 DNA sequence: TGCAGTGCTAGAGTCGGGCTCAGGGGAGGAGGGGGCAATCAGCCCCAGCATTTT. This codes for CSARVGLRGGGGNQPQHF.

In this sample, this clonotype turned up a few times. V is TRBV13 and J is TRBJ2-5; D unresolved. The V gene's germline CDR1 is PRHDT and CDR2 FYEKMQ (reference sequence). V dropped 6 bases and J dropped 0 bases, with 11 bases sitting between them. The length of the CDR3 is 14 residues. In DNA form, the CDR3 reads TGTGCCAGCAGAGCAGGCGGTTACCAAGAGACCCAGTACTTC. Protein product: CASRAGGYQETQYF.

This clonotype was found many times. The chain uses TRBV7-2 and TRBJ2-7, with TRBD2 matching 8 bases. The CDR3 covers 14 residues. V lost 7 bases to trimming and J lost 2 bases; unmatched junction nucleotides: 7. Looked up from germline, CDR1 is SGHTA and CDR2 is FQGNSA. CDR3 bases: TGTGCCAGCACCAACCTAGCGGGTACCTACGAGCAGTACTTC. It is translated as CASTNLAGTYEQYF. The whole variable domain, remainder taken from reference TRBV7-2 and TRBJ2-7, is GAGVSQSPSNKVTEKGKDVELRCDPISGHTALYWYRQSLGQGLEFLIYFQGNSAPDKSGLPSDRFSAERTGGSVSTLTIQRTQQEDSAVYLCASTNLAGTYEQYFGPGTRLTVT.

Many counts were recorded for this clonotype. The chain is built from TRBV11-2 and TRBJ2-3; 8 bases line up with TRBD1. The junction had 8 bases not matched to a gene; V was cut back by 5 bases and J by 4 bases. The V gene's germline CDR1 is SGHAT and CDR2 FQNNGV. This CDR3 region has 15 residues. CDR3 amino acids: CASSPGQGRADTQYF. In DNA form, the CDR3 reads TGTGCCAGCAGCCCAGGACAGGGCAGGGCAGATACGCAGTATTTT.

A few counts support this clonotype. The chain couples TRBV27 to TRBJ2-7; 7 bases match TRBD2. Germline-derived CDR1 and CDR2 are MNHEY and SMNVEV (reference sequence). Trimming removed 2 bases from V and 0 bases from J; junction bases left unmatched: 4. This CDR3 is 15 amino acids long. CDR3 in DNA: TGTGCCAGCAGTTTACTCGGGACTAACTCCTACGAGCAGTACTTC. It is translated as CASSLLGTNSYEQYF.

J is TRBJ1-2 and V is TRBV7-2, with 8 bases that match TRBD1. The CDR3 covers 15 residues. In germline, CDR1 is SGHTA, CDR2 FQGNSA. With V trimmed by 0 bases and J by 7 bases, 7 bases remained unmatched. CDR3 in amino acids: CASSLADRVIGGYTF. DNA for the CDR3: TGTGCCAGCAGCTTAGCGGACAGGGTCATCGGTGGCTACACCTTC.

This clonotype was observed many times. The V gene is TRBV7-3, the J gene TRBJ2-1, with D possibly TRBD1 on 5 matching bases. Looked up from germline, CDR1 is SGHTA and CDR2 is FQGTGA. With 2 bases removed from V and 10 bases from J, the gap between germline ends came to 12 bases. The CDR3 loop spans 13 amino acids. DNA of the CDR3: TGTGCCAGCAGCTTACCAGGGCGGTTCGAGCAGTTCTTC. It codes for CASSLPGRFEQFF.

The chain carries TRBV5-1 and TRBJ2-7; 12 bases map to TRBD2. The CDR3 consists of 16 residues. CDR1 and CDR2 (germline): SGHRS, YFSETQ. The V gene end was trimmed by 4 bases and the J gene end by 2 bases; junction bases not matched to a gene: 7. The CDR3 region is CASSPTRLAGAYEQYF. In DNA, the CDR3 is TGCGCCAGCAGCCCAACTAGACTAGCGGGAGCCTACGAGCAGTACTTC.

The chain combines TRBV6-2 or TRBV6-3 with TRBJ2-7; 9 positions match TRBD1. This CDR3 contains 16 residues. Trimming removed 0 bases from V and 5 bases from J; junction bases left unmatched: 8. Per the germline V gene, CDR1 is MNHEY and CDR2 is SVGEGT. The CDR3 nucleotides read TGTGCCAGCAGTTACTCGACCCAGGACAGGGGACACGAGCAGTACTTC. It codes for CASSYSTQDRGHEQYF.

This clonotype was recorded many times. The CDR3 DNA sequence: TGTGCCAGTAGTATGGGACAGGGTGTTAGGGAAAAACTGTTTTTT. Protein product: CASSMGQGVREKLFF. The V call is TRBV19, the J call TRBJ1-4; 9 bases match TRBD1. Germline CDR1 reads LNHDA; CDR2 reads SQIVND (reference sequence). The trim removed 3 bases at V and 8 bases at J, leaving 7 bases unmatched. The CDR3 length is 15 residues. The variable domain in full, completed from reference TRBV19 and TRBJ1-4, reads DGGITQSPKYLFRKEGQNVTLSCEQNLNHDAMYWYRQDPGQGLRLIYYSQIVNDFQKGDIAEGYSVSREKKESFPLTVTSAQKNPTAFYLCASSMGQGVREKLFFGSGTQLSVL.

This clonotype was detected many times. V usage is TRBV28 and J usage is TRBJ2-7; maybe TRBD1 (6 bases). There are 14 residues in the CDR3. CDR1 and CDR2 (germline): MDHEN, SYDVKM. With 7 bases removed from V and 1 base from J, the gap between germline ends came to 14 bases. CDR3 region: CASKPPGQSYEQYF. The CDR3, as DNA: TGTGCCAGCAAGCCGCCTGGACAGTCCTACGAGCAGTACTTC.

This clonotype has at least ten counts. V is TRBV2 and J is TRBJ2-7; tentatively, D is TRBD2 (6 bases). The CDR3 is 14 amino acids. Germline CDR1 and CDR2: SNHLY and FYNNEI. Trimming removed 4 bases from V and 0 bases from J, with 10 bases in between. The CDR3 nucleotides read TGTGCCAGCAGTGGGGGGGACTTCTCCTACGAGCAGTACTTC. Protein: CASSGGDFSYEQYF.

This clonotype was observed a handful of times. The V and J genes are TRBV20-1 and TRBJ2-7; 8 positions match TRBD2. The CDR3 covers 14 residues. V shed 5 bases and J 7 bases; nucleotides not matched to a gene: 13. Germline lookup yields CDR1 DFQATT and CDR2 SNEGSKA (reference sequence). CDR3 residues: CSAGGSGRGEEQYF. The DNA of the CDR3 is TGCAGTGCTGGGGGGAGCGGGAGAGGGGAAGAGCAGTACTTC.

In its sample, this clonotype was seen a few times. The CDR3 region has the DNA TGCAGTGCTAGAGAAGTAGGGGGGAGGTCACCCCTCCACTTT. It codes for CSAREVGGRSPLHF. The chain recombines TRBV20-1 with TRBJ1-6; D is possibly TRBD1 (6 bases). The germline CDR1 and CDR2 sequences are DFQATT and SNEGSKA (reference sequence). The V end was cut by 0 bases, the J end by 10 bases, with 13 bases between. The CDR3 sequence is 14 residues long.

The rearrangement links TRBV2 to TRBJ1-5; 7 positions match TRBD1. Trimming at V came to 6 bases and at J to 2 bases, leaving 7 bases not matched to a gene. The CDR3 contains 15 residues. Germline-derived CDR1 and CDR2 are SNHLY and FYNNEI. CDR3 nucleotide sequence: TGTGCCAGCAGGCCACAGGGGAGTGGCAATCAGCCCCAGCATTTT. This codes for CASRPQGSGNQPQHF.

This clonotype was counted at least ten times. CDR3 loop: CASRGDPPKTDTQYF. The CDR3 nucleotides read TGTGCCAGCAGGGGGGACCCACCGAAAACAGATACGCAGTATTTT. The gene calls are TRBV27 and TRBJ2-3, with D perhaps being TRBD1 or TRBD2 (5 bases each). This CDR3 spans 15 amino acids. Germline V gives CDR1 MNHEY, CDR2 SMNVEV (reference sequence). Trimming removed 6 bases from V and 3 bases from J, with 16 bases in between.